A selection of T cell receptor beta chains follows, all from one sample in a study of Graves' ophthalmopathy and Graves' hyperthyroidism. One entry per CDR3 protein results from TCRdb running MiXCR on the multiplex PCR reads. In the table there are around 590,000 distinct CDR3 sequences, roughly 39% of which are singletons. Source material: peripheral blood or thyroid tissue (not recorded which). These receptors came from an adult man with Graves' hyperthyroidism. CDR3s include the opening cysteine and the closing phenylalanine or tryptophan. D genes are given only for firm matches.

TRBV5-4 | TRBD1 | CASSSNPGQASYEQYF
TRBV11-2 | NA | CASSLGLISRMNTEAFF
TRBV28 | NA | CASRAGGGTDTQYF
TRBV7-9 | TRBD2 | CASSLPLAGETQYF
TRBV7-9 | NA | CASSIGQLSYEQYF
TRBV20-1 | NA | CSARPDGYEQYF
TRBV24-1 | NA | CATSAGAGYNEQYF
TRBV11-2 | TRBD2 | CASSGGTSGSRSTGELSW
TRBV28 | TRBD1 | CASSSRDRGQPQHF
TRBV7-6 | NA | CASSLALGWFGNTIYF
TRBV4-1 | NA | CASSHPTDGYEQYF
TRBV7-9 | NA | CASSLATSNQPQHF
TRBV6-4 | TRBD1 | CASRATGDVYSYNSPLHF
TRBV2 | NA | CASSEVGGLKTSTDTQYF
TRBV20-1 | NA | CSARRRQGGETQYF
TRBV7-2 | NA | CASSRINYGYEQYF
TRBV27 | NA | CASSPGAGSPLHF
TRBV3-1 | NA | CASGKGSGVLSTEAFF
TRBV2 | NA | CASKRRKILTNEKLFF
TRBV11-2 | TRBD1 | CPSSPGQGSNRPQHF
TRBV6-5 | NA | CASFGGGSGNTIYF
TRBV20-1 | TRBD1 | CSAKLTGSNQPQHF
TRBV2 | NA | CASSGQAAQPQHF
TRBV7-9 | NA | CASSLGTLQGLYGYTF
TRBV7-9 | TRBD2 | CASSRDSGRATGELFF
TRBV10-3 | TRBD2 | CAISDFERASGGANEQFF
TRBV7-9 | TRBD1 | CASSPSGTANYGYTF
TRBV5-1 | NA | CASSLGIGSTEAFF
TRBV28 | NA | CASSEQVPYEQYF
TRBV11-2 | NA | CASSLDRSPYTGELFF
TRBV19 | TRBD1 | CASSADRGRTEAFF
TRBV12-3/TRBV12-4 | TRBD1 | CASSFRGPNNSPLHF
TRBV12-3/TRBV12-4 | NA | CASSAQGGNTGELFF
TRBV2 | NA | CASSEDREKLFF
TRBV15 | NA | CATSRDLARTQYF
TRBV6-5 | TRBD1 | CASSSGTVPYEQYF
TRBV20-1 | TRBD1 | CSARDPDRGGNQPQHF
TRBV20-1 | TRBD2 | CSARSGGGGEETQYF
TRBV7-7 | TRBD1 | CARARQGSSGNTIYF
TRBV19 | NA | CASSMRRPEGNQPQHF
TRBV20-1 | TRBD2 | CSATSGTSGDTDTQYF
TRBV3-1 | NA | CASSQDRGRSQPQHF
TRBV20-1 | TRBD1 | CSASHGTGGKLFF
TRBV2 | NA | CASSEGWGNQPQHF
TRBV20-1 | NA | CSARETAVNYGYTF
TRBV29-1 | TRBD2 | CSLAGGDGELFF
TRBV24-1 | NA | CATSDWHYGYTF
TRBV2 | NA | CASSGSKGQIQETQYF
TRBV6-1 | TRBD1 | CASSDLQGVGELFF